This T cell receptor (beta chain) was retrieved from a study of T cells after yellow fever vaccination. One entry per CDR3 protein results from TCRdb running MiXCR on the 5' RACE reads. The data contain approximately 450,000 distinct CDR3 sequences, around 20% of them singletons. V dropped 6 bases and J dropped 1; count of bases not matched to a gene: 3. In germline, CDR1 is MNHEY, CDR2 SVGAGI. The CDR3 spans 14 residues. In the case of this clonotype: This may be a read error: a much more frequent sequence differs by one nucleotide.

The specimen comprised PBMCs, sampled before the yellow fever booster vaccination. This chain joins TRBV6-5 and TRBJ2-3; 8 bases line up with TRBD2. The sequence derives from a man aged 18-30 years who received the YFV17D yellow fever vaccine. As DNA, the CDR3 is TGTGCCAGCAGATATAGCGGGGGCACAGATACGCAGTATTTT. Its protein is CASRYSGGTDTQYF.